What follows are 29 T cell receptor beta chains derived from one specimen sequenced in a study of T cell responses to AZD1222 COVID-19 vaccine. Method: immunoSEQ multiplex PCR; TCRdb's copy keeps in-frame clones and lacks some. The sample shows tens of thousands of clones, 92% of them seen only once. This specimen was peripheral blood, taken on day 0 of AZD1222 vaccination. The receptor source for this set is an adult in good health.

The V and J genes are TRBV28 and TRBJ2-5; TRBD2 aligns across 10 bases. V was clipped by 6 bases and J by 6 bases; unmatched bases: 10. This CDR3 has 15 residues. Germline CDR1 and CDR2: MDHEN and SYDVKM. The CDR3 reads CASSLSSGSSQTQYF. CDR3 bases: TGTGCCAGCAGCCTCTCTAGCGGGAGCTCCCAGACCCAGTACTTC.

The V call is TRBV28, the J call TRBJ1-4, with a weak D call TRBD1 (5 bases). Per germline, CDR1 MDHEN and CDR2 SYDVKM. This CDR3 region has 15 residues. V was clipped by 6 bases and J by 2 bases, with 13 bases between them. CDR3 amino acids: CASRSTGGTNEKLFF. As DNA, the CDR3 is TGTGCCAGCAGATCCACCGGGGGGACTAATGAAAAACTGTTTTTT.

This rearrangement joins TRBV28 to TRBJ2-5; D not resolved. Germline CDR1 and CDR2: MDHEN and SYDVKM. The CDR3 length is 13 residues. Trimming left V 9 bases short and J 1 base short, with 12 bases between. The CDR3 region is CASSQEPQETQYF. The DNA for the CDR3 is TGTGCCAGTTCCCAGGAACCCCAAGAGACCCAGTACTTC.

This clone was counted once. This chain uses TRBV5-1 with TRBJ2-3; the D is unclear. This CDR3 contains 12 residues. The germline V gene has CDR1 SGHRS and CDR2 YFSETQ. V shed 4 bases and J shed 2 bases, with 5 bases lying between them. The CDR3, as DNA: TGCGCCAGCAGCCGAGCCACAGATACGCAGTATTTT. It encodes CASSRATDTQYF. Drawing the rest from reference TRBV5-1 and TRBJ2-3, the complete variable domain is KAGVTQTPRYLIKTRGQQVTLSCSPISGHRSVSWYQQTPGQGLQFLFEYFSETQRNKGNFPGRFSGRQFSNSRSEMNVSTLELGDSALYLCASSRATDTQYFGPGTRLTVL.

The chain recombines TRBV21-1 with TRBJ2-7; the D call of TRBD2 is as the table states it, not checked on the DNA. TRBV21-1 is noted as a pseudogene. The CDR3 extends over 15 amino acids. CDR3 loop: CASSKLGRGGHEQYF. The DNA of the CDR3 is TGTGCCAGCAGCAAATTAGGCCGGGGGGGGCACGAGCAGTACTTC.

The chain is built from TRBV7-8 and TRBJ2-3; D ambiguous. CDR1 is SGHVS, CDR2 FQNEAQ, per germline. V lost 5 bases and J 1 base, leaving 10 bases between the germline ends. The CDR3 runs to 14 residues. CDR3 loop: CASSASKGTDTQYF. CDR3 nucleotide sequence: TGTGCCAGCAGCGCGTCCAAAGGCACAGATACGCAGTATTTT.

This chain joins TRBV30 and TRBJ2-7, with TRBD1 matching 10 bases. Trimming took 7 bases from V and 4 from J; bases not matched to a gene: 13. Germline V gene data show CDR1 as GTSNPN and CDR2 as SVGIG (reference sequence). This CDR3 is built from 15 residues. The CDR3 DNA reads TGTGCCTACACCGGGACAGGGGAAAGTTTTTACGAGCAGTACTTC. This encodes CAYTGTGESFYEQYF.

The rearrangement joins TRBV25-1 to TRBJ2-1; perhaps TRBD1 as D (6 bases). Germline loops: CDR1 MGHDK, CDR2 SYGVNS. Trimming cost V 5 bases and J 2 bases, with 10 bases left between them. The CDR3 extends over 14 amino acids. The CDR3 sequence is CASSPRQAYNEQFF. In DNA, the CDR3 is TGTGCCAGCAGTCCCCGACAGGCCTACAATGAGCAGTTCTTC.

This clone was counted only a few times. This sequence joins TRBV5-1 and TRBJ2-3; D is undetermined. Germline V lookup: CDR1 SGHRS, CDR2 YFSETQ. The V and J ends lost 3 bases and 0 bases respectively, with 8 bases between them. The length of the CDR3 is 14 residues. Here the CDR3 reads CASSSMDSTDTQYF. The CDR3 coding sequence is TGCGCCAGCAGCTCTATGGACAGCACAGATACGCAGTATTTT.

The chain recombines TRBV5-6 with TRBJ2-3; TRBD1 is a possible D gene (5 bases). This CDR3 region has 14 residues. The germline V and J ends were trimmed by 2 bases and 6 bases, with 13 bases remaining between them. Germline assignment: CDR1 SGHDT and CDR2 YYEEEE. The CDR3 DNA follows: TGTGCCAGCAGCTTTGGGGCGGTCCCGGATACGCAGTATTTT. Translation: CASSFGAVPDTQYF.

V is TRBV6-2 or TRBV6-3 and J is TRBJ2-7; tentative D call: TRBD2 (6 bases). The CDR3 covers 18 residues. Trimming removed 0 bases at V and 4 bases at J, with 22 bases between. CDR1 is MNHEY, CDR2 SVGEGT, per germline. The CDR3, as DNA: TGTGCCAGCAGTTACTCAACCGCCGGACTAACCCTTCAGTACGAGCAGTACTTC. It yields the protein CASSYSTAGLTLQYEQYF.

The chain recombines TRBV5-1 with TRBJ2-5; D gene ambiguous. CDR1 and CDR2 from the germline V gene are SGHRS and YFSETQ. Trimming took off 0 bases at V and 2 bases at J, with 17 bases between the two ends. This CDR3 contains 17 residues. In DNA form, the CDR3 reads TGCGCCAGCAGCTTGGCCGGTTCTTCCGAAGGGCAAGAGACCCAGTACTTC. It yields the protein CASSLAGSSEGQETQYF.

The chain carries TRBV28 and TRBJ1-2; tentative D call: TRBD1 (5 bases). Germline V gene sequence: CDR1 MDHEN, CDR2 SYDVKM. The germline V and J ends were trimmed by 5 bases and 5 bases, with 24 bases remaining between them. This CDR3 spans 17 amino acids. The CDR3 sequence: CASSLNFLVGESYGYTF. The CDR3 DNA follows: TGTGCCAGCAGTCTCAATTTTTTAGTGGGGGAGAGTTATGGCTACACCTTC.

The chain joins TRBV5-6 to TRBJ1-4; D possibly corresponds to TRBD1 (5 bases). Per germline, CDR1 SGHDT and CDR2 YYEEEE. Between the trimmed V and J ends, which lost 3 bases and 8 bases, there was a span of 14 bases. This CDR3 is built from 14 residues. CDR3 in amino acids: CASSSRDVREKLFF. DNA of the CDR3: TGTGCCAGCAGCTCTCGGGACGTGAGGGAAAAACTGTTTTTT.

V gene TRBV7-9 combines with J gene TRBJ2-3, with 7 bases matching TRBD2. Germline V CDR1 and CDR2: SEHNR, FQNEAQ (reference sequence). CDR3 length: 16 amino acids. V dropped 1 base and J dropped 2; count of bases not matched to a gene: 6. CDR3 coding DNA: TGTGCCAGCAGCTTAGTGGAGCGGGAAGTCACAGATACGCAGTATTTT. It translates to CASSLVEREVTDTQYF.

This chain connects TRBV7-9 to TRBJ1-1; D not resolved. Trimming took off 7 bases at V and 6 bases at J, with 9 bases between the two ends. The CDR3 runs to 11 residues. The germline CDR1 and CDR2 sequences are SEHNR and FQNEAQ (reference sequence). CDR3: CASTGVPEAFF. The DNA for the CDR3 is TGTGCCAGCACGGGAGTCCCTGAAGCTTTCTTT. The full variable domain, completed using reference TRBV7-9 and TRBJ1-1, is DTGVSQNPRHKITKRGQNVTFRCDPISEHNRLYWYRQTLGQGPEFLTYFQNEAQLEKSRLLSDRFSAERPKGSFSTLEIQRTEQGDSAMYLCASTGVPEAFFGQGTRLTVV.

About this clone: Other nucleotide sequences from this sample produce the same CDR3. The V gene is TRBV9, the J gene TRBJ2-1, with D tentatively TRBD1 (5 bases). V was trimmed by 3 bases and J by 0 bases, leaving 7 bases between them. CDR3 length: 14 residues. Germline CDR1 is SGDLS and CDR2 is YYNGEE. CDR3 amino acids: CASSGQGSYNEQFF. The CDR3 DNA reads TGTGCCAGCAGCGGGCAGGGCTCCTACAATGAGCAGTTCTTC.

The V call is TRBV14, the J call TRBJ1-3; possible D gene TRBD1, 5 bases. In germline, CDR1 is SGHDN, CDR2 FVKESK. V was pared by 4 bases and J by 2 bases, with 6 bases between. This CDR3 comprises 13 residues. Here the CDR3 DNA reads TGTGCCAGCAGCCGGGGACCTGGAAACACCATATATTTT. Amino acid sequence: CASSRGPGNTIYF.

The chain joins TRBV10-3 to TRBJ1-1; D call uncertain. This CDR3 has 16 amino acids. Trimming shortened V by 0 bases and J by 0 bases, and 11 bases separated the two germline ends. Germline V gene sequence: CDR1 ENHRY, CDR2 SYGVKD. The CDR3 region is CAISESGGGMNTEAFF. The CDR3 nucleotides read TGTGCCATCAGTGAGTCGGGTGGCGGTATGAACACTGAAGCTTTCTTT.

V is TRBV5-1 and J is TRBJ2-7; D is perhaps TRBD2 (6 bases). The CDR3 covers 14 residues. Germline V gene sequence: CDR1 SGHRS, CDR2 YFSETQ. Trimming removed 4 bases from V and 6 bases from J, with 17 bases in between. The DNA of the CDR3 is TGCGCCAGCAGCCCATCGGGGGACTCACGCGAGCAGTACTTC. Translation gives CASSPSGDSREQYF.

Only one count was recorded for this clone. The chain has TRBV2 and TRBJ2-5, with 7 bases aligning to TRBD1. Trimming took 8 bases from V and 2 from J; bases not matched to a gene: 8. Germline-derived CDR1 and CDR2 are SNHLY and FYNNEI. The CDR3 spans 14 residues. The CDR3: CASRRDSEQETQYF. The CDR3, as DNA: TGTGCCAGCCGTAGGGACAGCGAACAAGAGACCCAGTACTTC.

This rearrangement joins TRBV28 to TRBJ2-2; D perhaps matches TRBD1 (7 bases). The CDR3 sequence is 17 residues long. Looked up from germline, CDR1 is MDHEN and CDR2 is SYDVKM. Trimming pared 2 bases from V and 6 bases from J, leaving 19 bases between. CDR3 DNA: TGTGCCAGCAGTTTAGTTCTCGCAGGGGGGACACCCGGGGAGCTGTTTTTT. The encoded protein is CASSLVLAGGTPGELFF.

The CDR3 is CASSRGRGNTEAFF. In DNA form, the CDR3 reads TGTGCCAGCAGCCGGGGACGAGGGAACACTGAAGCTTTCTTT. This chain links TRBV5-6 with TRBJ1-1; a weak D match, TRBD1 (5 bases). Germline V gene lookup returns CDR1 SGHDT and CDR2 YYEEEE. V was shortened by 4 bases and J by 1 base, with 11 bases between the two germline ends. CDR3 length: 14 residues.

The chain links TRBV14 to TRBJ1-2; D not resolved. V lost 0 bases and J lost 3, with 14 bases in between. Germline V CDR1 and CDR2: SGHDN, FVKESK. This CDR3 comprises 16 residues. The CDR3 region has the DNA TGTGCCAGCAGCCAAGAATCCCGGTCCCACCACTATGGCTACACCTTC. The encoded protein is CASSQESRSHHYGYTF.

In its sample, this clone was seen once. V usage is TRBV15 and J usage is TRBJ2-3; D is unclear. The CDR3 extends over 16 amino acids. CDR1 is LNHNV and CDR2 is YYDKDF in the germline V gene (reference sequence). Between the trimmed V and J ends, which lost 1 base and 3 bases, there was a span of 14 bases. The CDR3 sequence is CATSRAAGMGTDTQYF. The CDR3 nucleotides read TGTGCCACCAGCAGAGCAGCTGGGATGGGGACAGATACGCAGTATTTT.

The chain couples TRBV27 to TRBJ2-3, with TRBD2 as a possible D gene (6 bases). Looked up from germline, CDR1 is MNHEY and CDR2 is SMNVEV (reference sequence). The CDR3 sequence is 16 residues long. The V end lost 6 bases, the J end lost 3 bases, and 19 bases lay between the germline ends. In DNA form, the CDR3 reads TGTGCCAGCAGACTACCGGGACTGACTGGGACAGATACGCAGTATTTT. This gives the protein CASRLPGLTGTDTQYF.

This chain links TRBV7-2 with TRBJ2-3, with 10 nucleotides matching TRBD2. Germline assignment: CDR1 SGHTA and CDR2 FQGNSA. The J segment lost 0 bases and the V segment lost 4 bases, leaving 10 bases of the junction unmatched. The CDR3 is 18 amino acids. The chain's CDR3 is CASSSPTSGVPSTDTQYF. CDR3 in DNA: TGTGCCAGCAGCTCCCCTACTAGCGGGGTCCCTAGCACAGATACGCAGTATTTT. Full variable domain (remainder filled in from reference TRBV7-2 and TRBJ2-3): GAGVSQSPSNKVTEKGKDVELRCDPISGHTALYWYRQSLGQGLEFLIYFQGNSAPDKSGLPSDRFSAERTGGSVSTLTIQRTQQEDSAVYLCASSSPTSGVPSTDTQYFGPGTRLTVL.

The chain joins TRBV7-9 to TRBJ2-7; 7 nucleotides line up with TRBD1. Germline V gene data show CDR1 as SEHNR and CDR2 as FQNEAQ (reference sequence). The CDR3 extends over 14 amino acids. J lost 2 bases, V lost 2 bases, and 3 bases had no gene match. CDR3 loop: CASSLRDSAYEQYF. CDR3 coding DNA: TGTGCCAGCAGCTTAAGGGACAGCGCCTACGAGCAGTACTTC.

Here the CDR3 reads CASSAGWAGNTIYF. The CDR3 DNA reads as TGTGCCAGCAGTGCAGGGTGGGCGGGAAACACCATATATTTT. This chain links TRBV27 with TRBJ1-3; perhaps TRBD1 as D (5 bases). The germline CDR1 and CDR2 sequences are MNHEY and SMNVEV (reference sequence). With 5 bases removed from V and 4 bases from J, the gap between germline ends came to 12 bases. The CDR3 contains 14 residues.